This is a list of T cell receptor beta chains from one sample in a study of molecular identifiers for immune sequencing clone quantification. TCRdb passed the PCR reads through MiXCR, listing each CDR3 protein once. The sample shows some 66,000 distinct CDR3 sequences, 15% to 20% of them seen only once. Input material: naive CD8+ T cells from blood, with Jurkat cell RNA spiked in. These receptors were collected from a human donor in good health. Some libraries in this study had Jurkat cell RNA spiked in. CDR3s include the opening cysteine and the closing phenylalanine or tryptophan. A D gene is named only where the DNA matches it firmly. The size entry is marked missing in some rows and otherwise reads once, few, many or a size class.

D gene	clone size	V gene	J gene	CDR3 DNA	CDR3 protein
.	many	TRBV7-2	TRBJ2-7	TGTGCCAGCAGCTTCCTCTTGGACGAGCAGTACTTC	CASSFLLDEQYF
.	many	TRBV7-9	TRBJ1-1	TGTGCCAGCAGCTCGGACAGTTCTGAAGCTTTCTTT	CASSSDSSEAFF
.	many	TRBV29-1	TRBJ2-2	TGCAGCGTTAGACATTCCGGGGAGCTGTTTTTT	CSVRHSGELFF
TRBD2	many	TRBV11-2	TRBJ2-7	TGTGCCAGCAGCCCAGGAAAACTAGCGGACGAGCAGTACTTC	CASSPGKLADEQYF
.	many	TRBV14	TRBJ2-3	TGTGCCAGCAGCCAACGGACCTTCTACTCGAACACAGATACGCAGTATTTT	CASSQRTFYSNTDTQYF
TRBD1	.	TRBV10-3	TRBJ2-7	TGTGCCATCAGTGACCAGGGACAGGGTACGAGCAACGAGCAGTACTTC	CAISDQGQGTSNEQYF
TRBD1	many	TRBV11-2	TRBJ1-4	TGTGCCAGCAGCGTGACCGGGACAGGGGTCCCTAATGAAAAACTGTTTTTT	CASSVTGTGVPNEKLFF
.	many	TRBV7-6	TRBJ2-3	TGTGCCAGCAGCTTAAACGGCGGGGGCCTGGGCACAGATACGCAGTATTTT	CASSLNGGGLGTDTQYF
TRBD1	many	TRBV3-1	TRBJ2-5	TGTGCCAGCAGCGGGACAGGGATGAGTGGAGAGACCCAGTACTTC	CASSGTGMSGETQYF
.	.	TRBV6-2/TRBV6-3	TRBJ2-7	TGTGCCAGCAGTTATCCCAACGAGCAGTACTTC	CASSYPNEQYF
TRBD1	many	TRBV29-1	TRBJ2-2	TGCAGCGTTGTAGGGGGCAACGGGGAGCTGTTTTTT	CSVVGGNGELFF
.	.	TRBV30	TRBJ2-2	TGTGTCTGGGCCCCCCGGTACGGGGAGCTGTTTTTT	CVWAPRYGELFF
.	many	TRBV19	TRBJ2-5	TGTGCCAGTAGTCTGGAAAACCAACAAGAGACCCAGTACTTC	CASSLENQQETQYF
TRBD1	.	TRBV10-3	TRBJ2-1	TGTGCCATCAGTGACCTGACAGGGATCAATGAGCAGTTCTTC	CAISDLTGINEQFF
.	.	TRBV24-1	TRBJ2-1	TGTGCCACCAGTGACAGAATTGGCAATGAGCAGTTCTTC	CATSDRIGNEQFF
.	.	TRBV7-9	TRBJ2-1	TGTGCCAGCAGCTTAGAGCCAGGAAACTACCGCAATGAGCAGTTCTTC	CASSLEPGNYRNEQFF
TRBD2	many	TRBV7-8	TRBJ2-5	TGTGCCAGCAGCCCTAGTATAGCGGGAGGAGGAGAGACCCAGTACTTC	CASSPSIAGGGETQYF
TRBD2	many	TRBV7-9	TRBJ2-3	TGTGCCAGCAGCTCGACGGGAGGCTGGACAGATACGCAGTATTTT	CASSSTGGWTDTQYF
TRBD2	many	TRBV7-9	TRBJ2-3	TGTGCCAGCAGTTTCAAACCGGGACTAGCGGGTAATGTGGCAGATACGCAGTATTTT	CASSFKPGLAGNVADTQYF
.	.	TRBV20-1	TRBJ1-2	TGCAGTGTTAGAATCCCCGAGACACCCACCCGAACTAATGATGGCTACACCTTC	CSVRIPETPTRTNDGYTF
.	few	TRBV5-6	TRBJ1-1	TGTGCCAGCAGCGTCAATATGAACACTGAAGCTTTCTTT	CASSVNMNTEAFF
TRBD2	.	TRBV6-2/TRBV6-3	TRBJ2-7	TGTGCCAGCTCAAGACTAGCGGGAGGGCCCCATTTTCTCTACGAGCAGTACTTC	CASSRLAGGPHFLYEQYF
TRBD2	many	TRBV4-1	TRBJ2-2	TGCGCCAGCAGCCAAGGTCCTAGCGGGATGAACACCGGGGAGCTGTTTTTT	CASSQGPSGMNTGELFF
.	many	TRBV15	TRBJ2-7	TGTGCCACCAGCAGGAGCGCGACCTACGAGCAGTACTTC	CATSRSATYEQYF
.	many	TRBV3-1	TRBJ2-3	TGTGCCAGCAGCCAAGTCGTGGGGCCCCGAGCAGATACGCAGTATTTT	CASSQVVGPRADTQYF
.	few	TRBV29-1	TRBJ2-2	TGCAGCGCCGAACCCCTCAGGACATCAGCAACCGGGGAGCTGTTTTTT	CSAEPLRTSATGELFF
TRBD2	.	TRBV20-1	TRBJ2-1	TGCAGTGCTAGAGAACCGGGACTAGCTTACAATGAGCAGTTCTTC	CSAREPGLAYNEQFF
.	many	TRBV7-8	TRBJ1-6	TGTGCCAGCAGCTTAGTGAAGTTCTCCTATAATTCACCCCTCCACTTT	CASSLVKFSYNSPLHF